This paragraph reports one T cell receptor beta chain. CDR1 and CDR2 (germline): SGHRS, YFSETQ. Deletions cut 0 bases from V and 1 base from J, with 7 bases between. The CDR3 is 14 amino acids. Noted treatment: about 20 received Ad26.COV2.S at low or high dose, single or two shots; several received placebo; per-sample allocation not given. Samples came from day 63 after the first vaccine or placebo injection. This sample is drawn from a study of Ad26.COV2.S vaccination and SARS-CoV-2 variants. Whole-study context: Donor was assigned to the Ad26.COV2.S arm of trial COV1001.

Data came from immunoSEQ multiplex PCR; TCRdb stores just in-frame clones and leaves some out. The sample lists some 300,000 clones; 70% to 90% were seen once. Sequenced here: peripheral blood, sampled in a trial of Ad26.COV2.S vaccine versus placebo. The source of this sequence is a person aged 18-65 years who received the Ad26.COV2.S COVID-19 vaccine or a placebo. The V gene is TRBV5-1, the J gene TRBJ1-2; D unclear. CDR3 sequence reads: CASSLVAVNYGYTF. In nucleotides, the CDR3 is TGCGCCAGCAGCTTGGTTGCGGTTAACTATGGCTACACCTTC.